A selection of T cell receptor beta chains follows, all from one sample in a study of T cells after yellow fever vaccination. TCRdb re-called the 5' RACE reads through MiXCR, storing one row per CDR3 protein. This sample has 300,000 or so distinct CDR3 sequences, with approximately 4% found just once. Here the sequenced sample was PBMCs, taken 5 days after the yellow fever booster vaccination. The receptors shown here come from a man aged 18 to 30 who received the YFV17D yellow fever vaccine. CDR3s include the opening cysteine and the closing phenylalanine or tryptophan. The order of the fields is J gene, clone size, V gene, D gene, CDR3 length, CDR3 DNA, CDR3 protein. The D gene is left open where the match is weak. A clone size is listed for some rows: how often the clone was seen (once, few, many), or a class if it is expanded.

j_call: TRBJ2-5
clone_size: .
v_call: TRBV5-1
d_call: .
cdr3_length: 14
cdr3_nt: TGCGCCAGCAGCCCCGAGGGGGGCTGGGAGACCCAGTACTTC
cdr3_aa: CASSPEGGWETQYF

j_call: TRBJ1-1
clone_size: few
v_call: TRBV5-1
d_call: .
cdr3_length: 16
cdr3_nt: TGCGCCAGCAGTGAACAGGGCCGTCCGATAAACACTGAAGCTTTCTTT
cdr3_aa: CASSEQGRPINTEAFF

j_call: TRBJ1-6
clone_size: .
v_call: TRBV19
d_call: .
cdr3_length: 16
cdr3_nt: TGTGCCAGTAGTTCCCTGAGGTCGGGGAGGGAGTCTCCCCTCCACTTT
cdr3_aa: CASSSLRSGRESPLHF

j_call: TRBJ1-5
clone_size: .
v_call: TRBV20-1
d_call: .
cdr3_length: 15
cdr3_nt: TGCAGTGCTAGAGATCCGAACAGGGGCAATCAGCCCCAGCATTTT
cdr3_aa: CSARDPNRGNQPQHF

j_call: TRBJ1-1
clone_size: .
v_call: TRBV14
d_call: .
cdr3_length: 15
cdr3_nt: TGTGCCAGCAGCCAAGGTCCAGGGAGGGACACTGAAGCTTTCTTT
cdr3_aa: CASSQGPGRDTEAFF

j_call: TRBJ2-2
clone_size: few
v_call: TRBV20-1
d_call: .
cdr3_length: 13
cdr3_nt: TGCAGTGCTACCGGGCTAAACACCGGGGAGCTGTTTTTT
cdr3_aa: CSATGLNTGELFF

j_call: TRBJ1-6
clone_size: .
v_call: TRBV5-1
d_call: TRBD1
cdr3_length: 15
cdr3_nt: TGCGCCAGCAGTGGCGGCCAGGGGGCAGGATCACCCCTCCACTTT
cdr3_aa: CASSGGQGAGSPLHF

j_call: TRBJ2-6
clone_size: few
v_call: TRBV3-1
d_call: .
cdr3_length: 13
cdr3_nt: TGTGCCAGCAGCCAAAAAGGGGCCAACGTCCTGACTTTC
cdr3_aa: CASSQKGANVLTF

j_call: TRBJ2-5
clone_size: .
v_call: TRBV29-1
d_call: .
cdr3_length: 12
cdr3_nt: TGCAGCGTTGTACAGAACCAAGAGACCCAGTACTTC
cdr3_aa: CSVVQNQETQYF

j_call: TRBJ2-5
clone_size: many
v_call: TRBV20-1
d_call: TRBD2
cdr3_length: 15
cdr3_nt: TGCAGTGCTAGAGATCGGCGACTAGCGCAAGAGACCCAGTACTTC
cdr3_aa: CSARDRRLAQETQYF

j_call: TRBJ2-1
clone_size: few
v_call: TRBV28
d_call: .
cdr3_length: 14
cdr3_nt: TGTGCCAGCAGTTTAGGGGGACACGACAATGAGCAGTTCTTC
cdr3_aa: CASSLGGHDNEQFF

j_call: TRBJ2-2
clone_size: .
v_call: TRBV29-1
d_call: .
cdr3_length: 12
cdr3_nt: TGCAGCGTTGTGCCGGGCACCGGGGAGCTGTTTTTT
cdr3_aa: CSVVPGTGELFF

j_call: TRBJ2-7
clone_size: few
v_call: TRBV7-3
d_call: .
cdr3_length: 14
cdr3_nt: TGTGCCAGCAGCCCCGGACCAGGGACCTACGAGCAGTACTTC
cdr3_aa: CASSPGPGTYEQYF

j_call: TRBJ1-5
clone_size: .
v_call: TRBV7-6
d_call: .
cdr3_length: 13
cdr3_nt: TGTGCCAGCAGCGCCATGAGCAATCAGCCCCAGCATTTT
cdr3_aa: CASSAMSNQPQHF

j_call: TRBJ2-3
clone_size: few
v_call: TRBV6-5
d_call: TRBD2
cdr3_length: 19
cdr3_nt: TGTGCCAGCAGTTACCCAGGCCCGCTAGCGGGGGGAAGCACAGATACGCAGTATTTT
cdr3_aa: CASSYPGPLAGGSTDTQYF

j_call: TRBJ1-1
clone_size: .
v_call: TRBV18
d_call: .
cdr3_length: 13
cdr3_nt: TGTGCCAGCTCCCAGACAGAGAACACTGAAGCTTTCTTT
cdr3_aa: CASSQTENTEAFF

j_call: TRBJ2-7
clone_size: many
v_call: TRBV5-6
d_call: .
cdr3_length: 16
cdr3_nt: TGTGCCAGCAGCTCATGGAGGGCAGGGAATTCCTACGAGCAGTACTTC
cdr3_aa: CASSSWRAGNSYEQYF

j_call: TRBJ1-4
clone_size: .
v_call: TRBV4-1
d_call: .
cdr3_length: 13
cdr3_nt: TGCGCCAGCAGCCAAGCGAGAGCTGAAAAACTGTTTTTT
cdr3_aa: CASSQARAEKLFF

j_call: TRBJ2-4
clone_size: few
v_call: TRBV4-1
d_call: .
cdr3_length: 17
cdr3_nt: TGCGCCAGCAGCCCGCTCGGGATTTCCCTCGTCGGGGACATTCAGTACTTC
cdr3_aa: CASSPLGISLVGDIQYF

j_call: TRBJ2-5
clone_size: few
v_call: TRBV2
d_call: .
cdr3_length: 13
cdr3_nt: TGTGCCAGCAGTATAGCGCGACCAGAGACCCAGTACTTC
cdr3_aa: CASSIARPETQYF